One sample yielded the 23 T cell receptor beta chains listed below, sequenced in a study of T cells in Graves' hyperthyroidism and ophthalmopathy. Amplified TCR beta CDR3 regions derived from RNA transcripts. A set of HTBI primers served as the primers for a first-round RT-PCR of the TCR CDR3. TCRdb processed the multiplex PCR reads anew with MiXCR; each CDR3 protein has one entry. The top ten hold roughly 7.2% of the sample, which has over 650,000 distinct CDR3 sequences, just under 45% seen once. The sequencing sample was made of peripheral blood or thyroid tissue (not recorded which). The source of these receptors is an adult man with Graves' disease, either hyperthyroidism or ophthalmopathy (not recorded which).

The chain recombines TRBV20-1 with TRBJ2-7; a weak D match, TRBD2 (6 bases). The V end was cut by 6 bases, the J end by 0 bases, with 15 bases between. The CDR3 runs to 14 residues. The germline V gene has CDR1 DFQATT and CDR2 SNEGSKA (reference sequence). The CDR3 DNA is TGCAGTGCCGCCGGGACTCAGAACTCCTACGAGCAGTACTTC. Its translation is CSAAGTQNSYEQYF.

Only a few counts were recorded for this clonotype. The gene calls are TRBV5-1 and TRBJ2-7; 14 nucleotides align to TRBD2. Germline V lookup: CDR1 SGHRS, CDR2 YFSETQ. The junction had 7 bases not matched to a gene; V was cut back by 1 base and J by 1 base. The CDR3 consists of 18 residues. The CDR3 DNA sequence: TGCGCCAGCAGCTTGAAGATGACTAGCGGGGGGGGGTCCTACGAGCAGTACTTC. Residues: CASSLKMTSGGGSYEQYF.

This clonotype was picked up many times. V gene TRBV24-1 combines with J gene TRBJ1-2, with a possible D match to TRBD1 (5 bases). The CDR3 spans 13 residues. Germline-derived CDR1 and CDR2 are KGHDR and SFDVKD. Trimming cost V 5 bases and J 8 bases, with 14 bases left between them. The CDR3 sequence is CATSVGARDGYTF. Written as DNA, the CDR3 is TGTGCCACCAGTGTAGGGGCTAGGGACGGCTACACCTTC.

This clonotype was detected a few times. The gene calls are TRBV10-3 and TRBJ1-5; 10 bases match TRBD1. Germline V gives CDR1 ENHRY, CDR2 SYGVKD. CDR3 length equals 15 residues. The J segment lost 4 bases and the V segment lost 10 bases, leaving 10 bases of the junction unmatched. CDR3 amino acids: CASTPTGGLNQPQHF. CDR3 bases: TGTGCCAGCACCCCGACAGGGGGCCTGAATCAGCCCCAGCATTTT.

The J gene is TRBJ1-1, the V gene TRBV19, with a weak D call TRBD1 (5 bases). Germline lookup yields CDR1 LNHDA and CDR2 SQIVND (reference sequence). CDR3 length: 14 amino acids. Trimming took 1 base from V and 4 from J, leaving 10 bases between them. For the CDR3, the DNA is TGTGCCAGTAGTATAGCCGCCGGGGCCACTGAAGCTTTCTTT. Translated, it gives CASSIAAGATEAFF.

This clonotype came up many times. The chain combines TRBV6-1 with TRBJ1-6; possibly TRBD1 for D (5 bases). CDR1 is MNHNS and CDR2 is SASEGT in the germline V gene. This CDR3 has 14 amino acids. V was shortened by 3 bases and J by 8 bases, with 11 bases between the two germline ends. CDR3 nucleotides: TGTGCCAGCAGTGAGCGGCAGGGTTATTCACCCCTCCACTTT. Protein: CASSERQGYSPLHF.

This clonotype was found a few times. J is TRBJ1-1 and V is TRBV7-2; D is unresolved. This CDR3 comprises 15 residues. Germline V lookup: CDR1 SGHTA, CDR2 FQGNSA. Trimming shortened V by 2 bases and J by 1 base, and 11 bases separated the two germline ends. In DNA, the CDR3 is TGTGCCAGCAGCTTAAGCCCCAGTGGGAACACTGAAGCTTTCTTT. As protein: CASSLSPSGNTEAFF.

The J gene is TRBJ2-6, the V gene TRBV6-5, with D possibly matching TRBD2 (6 bases). This CDR3 region has 15 residues. Germline CDR1 reads MNHEY; CDR2 reads SVGAGI. Deletions cut 4 bases from V and 0 bases from J, with 7 bases between. The CDR3 DNA reads TGTGCCAGCAGTTCAGCGGGCTCTGGGGCCAACGTCCTGACTTTC. Translating gives CASSSAGSGANVLTF.

The chain joins TRBV29-1 to TRBJ1-2; possible D gene TRBD1, 5 bases. Germline V gives CDR1 SQVTM, CDR2 ANQGSEA. The V and J ends lost 8 bases and 11 bases respectively, with 21 bases between them. The CDR3 has 12 amino acids. CDR3 residues: CSSLNEGYEYTF. The CDR3 DNA sequence: TGCAGCAGCTTGAACGAGGGGTATGAGTACACCTTC.

In this sample, this clonotype turned up a few times. This chain joins TRBV2 and TRBJ1-2; perhaps TRBD1 as D (5 bases). Trimming stripped 6 bases from V and 1 base from J, with 24 bases between. Germline-derived CDR1 and CDR2 are SNHLY and FYNNEI. This CDR3 comprises 18 residues. The CDR3 loop reads CASSLSGWGSPDNYGYTF. CDR3 bases: TGTGCCAGCAGCTTATCAGGGTGGGGTTCCCCTGATAACTATGGCTACACCTTC.

This chain links TRBV2 with TRBJ1-6; a possible D gene is TRBD1 (5 bases). Germline V lookup: CDR1 SNHLY, CDR2 FYNNEI. This CDR3 has 17 amino acids. Trimming took off 6 bases at V and 5 bases at J, with 20 bases between the two ends. The CDR3 loop reads CASSTTLGVVDNSPLHF. CDR3 nucleotides: TGTGCCAGCAGCACCACCCTGGGGGTTGTGGATAATTCACCCCTCCACTTT. The variable domain in full, completed from reference TRBV2 and TRBJ1-6, reads EPEVTQTPSHQVTQMGQEVILRCVPISNHLYFYWYRQILGQKVEFLVSFYNNEISEKSEIFDDQFSVERPDGSNFTLKIRSTKLEDSAMYFCASSTTLGVVDNSPLHFGNGTRLTVT.

Of note for this clonotype: A much larger clone is a single base away; this may be a read error. This rearrangement joins TRBV9 to TRBJ1-6; 7 bases are shared with TRBD1. Germline V lookup: CDR1 SGDLS, CDR2 YYNGEE. The V segment lost 2 bases and the J segment 7 bases; nucleotides outside the gene matches: 3. The CDR3 totals 14 residues. As DNA, the CDR3 is TGTGCCAGCAGCGTTCAACAGGGGAATTCACCCCTCCACTTT. Translated, it gives CASSVQQGNSPLHF.

The V call is TRBV19, the J call TRBJ2-7, with D possibly matching TRBD1 (6 bases). CDR3 length: 15 residues. Trimming pared 10 bases from V and 9 bases from J, leaving 28 bases between. Germline V gene data show CDR1 as LNHDA and CDR2 as SQIVND (reference sequence). This CDR3 reads CATPPDSSALSPQYF. For the CDR3, the DNA is TGTGCCACCCCCCCGGACAGTTCAGCCTTATCTCCGCAGTACTTC.

The V gene is TRBV6-1, the J gene TRBJ1-5, with a tentative D call TRBD1 (5 bases). Per germline, CDR1 MNHNS and CDR2 SASEGT. V shed 7 bases and J shed 0 bases, with 13 bases lying between them. CDR3 length: 15 amino acids. The chain's CDR3 is CASNGPRDSNQPQHF. In nucleotides, the CDR3 is TGTGCCAGCAACGGTCCCAGGGATAGCAATCAGCCCCAGCATTTT.

Of note for this clonotype: An end of the junction does not agree with germline; a read error may underlie this. This chain joins TRBV20-1 and TRBJ2-2, with unresolved D. Germline V CDR1 and CDR2: DFQATT, SNEGSKA (reference sequence). This CDR3 is 11 amino acids long. The CDR3 region is CSARDTGELFF. The CDR3 nucleotides read TGCAGTGCTAGAGACACAGGGGAGCTGTTTTTT.

The sample holds a few counts of this clonotype. A junction boundary mismatches the germline segment, possibly from a read error. V gene TRBV20-1 combines with J gene TRBJ1-1, with 7 bases aligning to TRBD1. This CDR3 is built from 12 residues. Germline V CDR1 and CDR2: DFQATT, SNEGSKA (reference sequence). This CDR3 reads CSARMGDRGSRF. Written as DNA, the CDR3 is TGCAGTGCTAGAATGGGGGACAGAGGCTCCCGGTTT.

The CDR3 region is CASSEFTGGQGYGYTF. CDR3 bases: TGTGCCAGCAGTGAATTTACCGGGGGACAGGGCTATGGCTACACCTTC. The V call is TRBV25-1, the J call TRBJ1-2; 9 bases match TRBD1. Per germline, CDR1 MGHDK and CDR2 SYGVNS. V lost 1 base to trimming and J lost 4 bases; unmatched junction nucleotides: 7. This CDR3 has 16 residues.

The chain links TRBV12-5 to TRBJ1-2; D remains unclear. This CDR3 is built from 12 residues. V lost 3 bases and J 8 bases, leaving 10 bases between the germline ends. Germline V gives CDR1 LGHNT, CDR2 FRNRAP. This CDR3 reads CASGFTSRGYTF. The CDR3 DNA is TGTGCTAGTGGTTTTACTTCGAGGGGCTACACCTTC.

This chain's CDR3 is CASTERGDYNEQYF. In nucleotides, the CDR3 is TGTGCCAGCACGGAGCGGGGGGACTACAATGAGCAGTACTTC. This chain joins TRBV2 and TRBJ2-1; 9 nucleotides agree with TRBD2. The J call may be in error: the DNA end matches TRBJ2-7 better. The CDR3 length is 14 residues. Germline lookup yields CDR1 SNHLY and CDR2 FYNNEI.

This clonotype has more than one count but fewer than ten. Its ends do not fully match the called genes, so a read error is possible. The chain joins TRBV14 to TRBJ1-1; D is uncertain. Germline V gene sequence: CDR1 SGHDN, CDR2 FVKESK. The CDR3 has 12 amino acids. The CDR3 spells CASSQDTIDPQF. In nucleotides, the CDR3 is TGTGCCAGCAGCCAAGATACGATCGACCCGCAATTT.

The chain joins TRBV2 to TRBJ1-2; the D gene is possibly TRBD1 (5 bases). Germline V gives CDR1 SNHLY, CDR2 FYNNEI. Trimming pared 5 bases from V and 2 bases from J, leaving 18 bases between. This CDR3 spans 16 amino acids. The CDR3 region has the DNA TGTGCCAGCAGTTCGCCATCCGGGACCGAAAACTATGGCTACACCTTC. This translates into CASSSPSGTENYGYTF.

This clonotype was counted between two and nine times. V and J are TRBV19 and TRBJ1-5; 7 bases line up with TRBD1. Germline V gene sequence: CDR1 LNHDA, CDR2 SQIVND (reference sequence). This CDR3 is 19 amino acids long. Trimming took 5 bases from V and 0 from J; bases not matched to a gene: 16. The CDR3 loop is CASSGTDRTLLSSNQPQHF. CDR3 DNA: TGTGCCAGTAGTGGAACGGACAGGACCCTTTTGAGTAGCAATCAGCCCCAGCATTTT.

This chain links TRBV7-2 with TRBJ1-6; D uncertain. The CDR3 is made up of 16 amino acids. The V and J ends lost 4 bases and 10 bases respectively, with 20 bases between them. Germline lookup yields CDR1 SGHTA and CDR2 FQGNSA. The CDR3 sequence: CASSSPFPGPGSPLHF. In nucleotides, the CDR3 is TGTGCCAGCAGCTCACCCTTCCCCGGCCCAGGATCACCCCTCCACTTT.